This T cell receptor beta chain was found in a study of T-cell reconstitution after alpha-beta-depleted transplantation in children. The authors prepared the TCRbeta library with unique molecular identifiers. Each CDR3 protein is one row after TCRdb ran MiXCR on the PCR reads. The sample holds 200,000 to 250,000 distinct CDR3 sequences, roughly 25% seen once. General study findings and limits: From newly produced T cells came most of the T-cell counts and diversity one year after transplant.

This clonotype was picked up a small number of times. Antigen: not known. CDR3 length: 12 residues. Deletions cut 6 bases from V and 5 bases from J, with 11 bases between. The germline V gene has CDR1 MGHDK and CDR2 SYGVNS. This sample comprised PBMCs, mostly from graft donor cells, obtained 360 days after TCRalphabeta/CD19-depleted stem cell transplant. The gene calls are TRBV25-1 and TRBJ2-7; tentatively, D is TRBD1 (6 bases). The receptor's source is a female patient aged 2-10 years who had a stem cell transplant for congenital amegakaryocytic thrombocytopenia, so the T cells may come from the graft donor. The CDR3 DNA follows: TGTGCCAGCAGCAAACCAGGGGACGAGCAGTACTTC. As protein: CASSKPGDEQYF.